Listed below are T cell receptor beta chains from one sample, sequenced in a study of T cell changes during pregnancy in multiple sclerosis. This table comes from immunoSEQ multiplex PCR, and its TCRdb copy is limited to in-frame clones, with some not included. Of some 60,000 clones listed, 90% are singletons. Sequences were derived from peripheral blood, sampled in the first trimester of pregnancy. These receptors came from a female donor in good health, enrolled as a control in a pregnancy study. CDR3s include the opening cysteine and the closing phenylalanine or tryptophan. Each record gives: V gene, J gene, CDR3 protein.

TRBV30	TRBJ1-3	CAWTQFENTIYF
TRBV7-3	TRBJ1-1	CASSSQKNTEAFF
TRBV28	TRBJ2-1	CASSISGSEQFF
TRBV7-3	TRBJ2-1	CASSFGLAGAYNEQFF
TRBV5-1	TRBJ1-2	CASASEGQYGYTF
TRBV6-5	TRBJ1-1	CASSYSTGGTEAFF
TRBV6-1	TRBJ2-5	CASRPQGRETQYF
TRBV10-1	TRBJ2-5	CASSEVAWETQYF
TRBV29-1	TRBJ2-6	CSVAGQGVAGANVLTF
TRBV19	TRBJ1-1	CATRPGGYTEAFF
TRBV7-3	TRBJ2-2	CASSLYTDTGELFF
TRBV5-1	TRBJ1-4	CASSLAQLNEKLFF
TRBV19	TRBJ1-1	CASSIRTTEAFF
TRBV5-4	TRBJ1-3	CASSLEQGKNTIYF
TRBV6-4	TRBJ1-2	CASSESGYAFGGYTF
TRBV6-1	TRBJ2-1	CASMSGWGDNEQFF
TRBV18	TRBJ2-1	CASSPRRPSSYNEQFF
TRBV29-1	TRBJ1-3	CSVEETGNTIYF
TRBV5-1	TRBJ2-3	CASSLGSGGDTQYF
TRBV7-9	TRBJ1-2	CASSLGQGWSYGYTF
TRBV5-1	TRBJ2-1	CASRSGTSGGKEQFF
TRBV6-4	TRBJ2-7	CASSPGSPYEQYF
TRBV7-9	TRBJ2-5	CASSLTQGWETQYF
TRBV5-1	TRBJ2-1	CASSQYNEQFF
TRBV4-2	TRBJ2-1	CASSLRTGSSYNEQFF
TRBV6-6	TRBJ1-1	CASGLKEAFF
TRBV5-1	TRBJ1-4	CASSRAGQDSPTNEKLFF
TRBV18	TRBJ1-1	CASSPGFGLRAAGEAFF
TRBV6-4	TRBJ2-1	CASSSIAGPYNEQFF
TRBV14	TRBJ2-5	CASSQDRSGGETQYF
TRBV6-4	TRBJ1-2	CASRTAPGGYGYTF
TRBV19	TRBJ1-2	CASIRDRDGGYTF
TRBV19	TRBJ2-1	CASSIGMGQHNEQFF
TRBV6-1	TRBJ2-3	CASRSWRQGTDTQYF
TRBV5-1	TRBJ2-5	CASSLGLAGEETQYF
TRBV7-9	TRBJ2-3	CASSSAGASTDTQYF
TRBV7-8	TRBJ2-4	CASSSLTGRDIQYF
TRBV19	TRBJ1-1	CASSRSPGQGLSRAFF
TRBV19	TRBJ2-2	CASRGQDYTGELFF
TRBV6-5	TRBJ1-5	CASSYSSGGNQPQHF